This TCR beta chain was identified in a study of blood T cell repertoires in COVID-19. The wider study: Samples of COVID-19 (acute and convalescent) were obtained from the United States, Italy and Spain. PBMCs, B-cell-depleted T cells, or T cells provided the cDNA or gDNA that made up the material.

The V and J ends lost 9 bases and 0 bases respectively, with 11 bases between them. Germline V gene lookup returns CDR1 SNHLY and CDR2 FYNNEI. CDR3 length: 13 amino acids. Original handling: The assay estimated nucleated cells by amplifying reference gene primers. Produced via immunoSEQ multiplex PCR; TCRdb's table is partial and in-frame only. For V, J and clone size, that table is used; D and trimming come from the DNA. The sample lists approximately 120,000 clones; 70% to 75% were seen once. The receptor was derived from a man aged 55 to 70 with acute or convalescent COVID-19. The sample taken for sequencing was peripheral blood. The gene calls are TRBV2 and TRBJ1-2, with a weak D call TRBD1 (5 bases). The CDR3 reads CASRRGTNYGYTF. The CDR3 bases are TGTGCCAGTCGAAGGGGAACTAACTATGGCTACACCTTC.